The table lists the clone carrying this T cell receptor beta chain with many counts. This sample is drawn from a study of early T cells in non-severe SARS-CoV-2 infection. The TCR library protocol attached unique molecular identifiers to the individual cDNA molecules. TCRdb re-called the 5' RACE reads with MiXCR, one entry per CDR3 protein. The sample comprises around 78,000 distinct CDR3 sequences, 11% to 15% of which are singletons, and around 3.3% rests with the top ten. J gave up 4 bases and V 4 bases, and 8 bases lay outside the gene matches. The germline gives CDR1 SGHDT, CDR2 YYEEEE. The CDR3 has 14 amino acids.

This chain links TRBV5-6 with TRBJ2-7; 7 positions agree with TRBD2. The receptor was isolated from an adult who was a healthcare worker with PCR-confirmed SARS-CoV-2 infection or an uninfected control (not recorded which). The specimen sequenced was whole blood. This CDR3 is CASSLSGVRYEQYF. DNA for the CDR3: TGTGCCAGCAGCCTCAGCGGGGTGAGGTACGAGCAGTACTTC.